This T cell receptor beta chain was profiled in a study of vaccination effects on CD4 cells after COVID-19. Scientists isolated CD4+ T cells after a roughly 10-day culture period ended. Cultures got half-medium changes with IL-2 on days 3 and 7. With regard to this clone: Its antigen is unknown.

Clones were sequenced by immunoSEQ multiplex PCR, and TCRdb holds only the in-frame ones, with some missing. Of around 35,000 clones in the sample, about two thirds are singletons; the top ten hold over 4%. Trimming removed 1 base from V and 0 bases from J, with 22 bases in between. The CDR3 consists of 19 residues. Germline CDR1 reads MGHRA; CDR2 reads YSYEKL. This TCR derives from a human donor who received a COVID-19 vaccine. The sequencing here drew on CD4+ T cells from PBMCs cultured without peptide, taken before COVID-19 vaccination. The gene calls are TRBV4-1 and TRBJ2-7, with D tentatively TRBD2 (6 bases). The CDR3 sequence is CASSQVWRFRDSRSYEQYF. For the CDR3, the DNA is TGCGCCAGCAGCCAAGTTTGGAGGTTCCGGGACTCGCGCTCCTACGAGCAGTACTTC.